This T cell receptor (beta chain) was obtained from a study of T-cell memory formation after mild COVID-19. Concerning this clonotype: Its cognate antigen is unknown.

In TCRdb, the 5' RACE reads were re-called with MiXCR into one record per CDR3 protein. The sample contains hundreds of thousands of distinct CDR3 sequences, under 15% of which appear only once. Trimming took off 6 bases at V and 2 bases at J, with 20 bases between the two ends. The CDR3 is 17 residues long. Germline CDR1 reads SGHTA; CDR2 reads FQGNSA. Study-level findings and limits: Shrinking CD4+ clones resided mostly in CM and EM, and CD8+ ones in EMRA.

The sequence was collected from a man between 18 and 29 years old who had mild COVID-19 (a few samples of this study predate the infection). Cell type and time point are not known. Sequencing input: PBMCs or a T cell subset sorted from them (not recorded which). V gene TRBV7-2 combines with J gene TRBJ2-1, with D unresolved. DNA for the CDR3: TGTGCCAGCAGGTCCACCTCCGCAAGGCGCCCCTACAATGAGCAGTTCTTC. Translation: CASRSTSARRPYNEQFF.